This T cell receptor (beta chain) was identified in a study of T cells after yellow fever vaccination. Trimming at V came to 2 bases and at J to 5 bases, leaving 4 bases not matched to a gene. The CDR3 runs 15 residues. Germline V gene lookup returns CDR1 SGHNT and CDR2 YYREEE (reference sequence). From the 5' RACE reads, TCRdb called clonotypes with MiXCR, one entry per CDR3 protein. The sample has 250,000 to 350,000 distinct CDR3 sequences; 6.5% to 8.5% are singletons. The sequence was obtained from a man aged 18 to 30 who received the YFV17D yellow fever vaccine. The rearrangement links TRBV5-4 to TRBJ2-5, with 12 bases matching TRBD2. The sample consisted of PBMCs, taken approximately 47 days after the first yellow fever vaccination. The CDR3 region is CASSFTSGGRETQYF. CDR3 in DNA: TGTGCCAGCAGCTTCACTAGCGGGGGGCGGGAGACCCAGTACTTC.